One T cell receptor beta chain is described in this entry. The antigen remains undetermined. CDR1 and CDR2 (germline): MNHEY, SMNVEV (reference sequence). The CDR3 runs to 16 residues. After removal of 4 bases from V and 0 bases from J, the junction contained 5 bases not matched to a gene. The record originates from a study of cytomegalovirus exposure and HLA in healthy donors. Points from the study as a whole: Diagnosis of cytomegalovirus status made by the classifier reportedly showed high specificity and sensitivity. The authors confirmed in vitro that a few CMV-associated chains were specific for CMV antigens. Cytomegalovirus association was assigned to approximately 160 TCR beta chains.

Using immunoSEQ multiplex PCR, the repertoire was profiled, and TCRdb retains in-frame clones only, with some absent. The table includes 200,000 to 250,000 clones, approximately 88% detected once. The sequencing sample was made of PBMCs. The rearrangement links TRBV27 to TRBJ2-1; 8 bases agree with TRBD2. The TCR originated in a woman aged 25 to 39 in good health and CMV-seropositive. The CDR3 coding sequence is TGTGCCAGCAGTTCGAGCGGGAGTGACTCCTACAATGAGCAGTTCTTC. Translated: CASSSSGSDSYNEQFF.